At least ten counts were recorded for the clone carrying this T cell receptor beta chain. The antigen is unknown. During construction of the library, unique molecular identifiers were attached to individual cDNA molecules for quantitative, reproducible TCR counting. TCRdb independently ran MiXCR on the RACE reads; one entry per CDR3 protein. The sample holds roughly 43,000 distinct CDR3 sequences, around a tenth seen once. V dropped 2 bases and J dropped 4 bases, with 11 bases sitting between them. Germline-derived CDR1 and CDR2 are MDHEN and SYDVKM. This CDR3 has 14 residues. The source of the sample is a study of human T cells and chemical hapten exposure. Findings and caveats of the study: Those TCRs sitting above 1 in 1000 frequency stayed the same with DPC sensitization.

Noted time point: patch test 2, 6 weeks after DPC sensitization. Treatment: therapeutic diphenylcyclopropenone sensitization with weekly scalp DPC. The total RNA was obtained from whole blood that was not fractionated. This sequence was found in a young woman with alopecia areata. Some clones in this sample may be carry-over from other donors' samples. Sequences were derived from whole blood, sampled in connection with sensitization to the hapten diphenylcyclopropenone (DPC). The rearrangement uses TRBV28 and TRBJ1-2; D gene unclear. CDR3 region: CASSLAELVYGYTF. The CDR3 nucleotides are TGTGCCAGCAGTTTAGCGGAGCTAGTCTATGGCTACACCTTC.